Given below is one T cell receptor (beta chain) in context. This clonotype was seen a few times. Which antigen it targets is not known. Base qualities are missing; no much larger clone stands one base away. TCR beta CDR3 regions were amplified from RNA transcripts. The TCR CDR3 was subjected to a first round of RT-PCR using the HTBI primer set and the Qiagen OneStep RT-PCR kit. Libraries were constructed in a second round of multiplex PCR, after which size selection and purification were carried out. Sequencing of the libraries was done on an Illumina HiSeq2000 using paired-end 100 bp reads. Concerning the study's data processing: SOAPnuke was used to process the raw data, throwing out any read that contained adapters or uncalled bases, had a mean Phred below 15, or lacked an exact constant-primer or identifier match. High-quality paired reads were merged with COPE v1.2.5, and unique nucleotide sequences were defined as clonotypes. MiTCR v1.1 was used to align clonotypes to the IMGT TRBV, TRBD and TRBJ reference segments. Only V-J combinations with frequency above 0.0001, covering roughly 99% of repertoires, were analysed. The TCS score was defined as the ratio of F50 (clonal expansion) to E x V (chaos), calculated using BLOSUM62-based TCRdist between CDR3 peptides within each V-J. Welch's t-statistics and random forest reduced roughly 540 V-J features to 13, which were used in a naive Bayes classifier (R e1071). The similarity between thyroid and blood repertoires was quantified using the Morisita-Horn index. TCRdb took the public reads, trimmed them with fastp at Q25, ran MiXCR for clone calling and kept in-frame beta chains. Rows merge per CDR3 protein into single entries with the most common DNA and genes. V and J calls and clone size were set by TCRdb, not the authors. This sample comprises about 840,000 distinct CDR3 sequences, roughly 37% of them detected only once. In total, the top ten clones hold around 9.3% of the sample.

The data were obtained in a study of T cells in Graves' hyperthyroidism and ophthalmopathy (dated by TCRdb to about 2019). With regard to the full study: Peripheral blood was collected at initial diagnosis, before any treatment. TCR V-J signatures able to tell the groups apart were searched for in a discovery cohort of 100 patients, of whom more than 40 had Graves' ophthalmopathy and about 60 had stable Graves' hyperthyroidism. Prospective prediction of ophthalmopathy was tested in an independent validation cohort consisting of roughly 19 hyperthyroidism patients and about 17 patients who later progressed to ophthalmopathy. The approximately 98 discovery patients were randomly divided into training and test sets at a 7:3 ratio. Thyroid tissue and blood T-cell repertoires from more than 5 Graves' hyperthyroidism patients were also compared in the study. After sampling, hyperthyroidism patients received methimazole starting at 30 mg daily, and ophthalmopathy patients received high-dose intravenous methylprednisolone. TCR Vbeta CDR3 sequencing of approximately 140 peripheral blood samples (about 45 ophthalmopathy, roughly 74 hyperthyroidism and around 17 progressor patients) is reported in the paper.

General conclusions and limits of the study: In cross-validation, a model built on a 13 V-J signature told ophthalmopathy apart from stable hyperthyroidism with 87.88% sensitivity and around 84% specificity, and in testing the same model reached 80%/75%. In validation, the model predicted progression to ophthalmopathy a median of around six months before onset, with roughly 70% sensitivity and roughly 79% specificity. Sample size was not statistically predetermined, and investigators were not blinded to group allocation. Blood samples also contained most of the expanded thyroid clonotypes (frequency above 0.001), which suggests that blood repertoires may reflect thyroid immune responses.

A patient counted as having stable Graves' hyperthyroidism if no progression to ophthalmopathy occurred over 18 months of follow-up. Hyperthyroidism patients were newly diagnosed, with disease duration under 2 months, and aged 18 to 65 years. Exclusion was applied to patients with uncontrolled infections, other autoimmune diseases, pregnancy or lactation. Diagnoses were established on the basis of clinical symptoms, serum thyroxine and TRAb, thyroid ultrasound, and orbital computed tomography. PBMCs were separated from roughly 9.3 ml of fresh peripheral blood using Ficoll-Paque density gradient centrifugation. Total RNA was extracted using Trizol reagent, and RNA quality was assessed on an Agilent 2100 Bioanalyzer. The cysteine opens and the phenylalanine closes a CDR3 of 14 amino acids. Left in the record is the CDR3 DNA by itself, 42 bases read in frame from the first base. CDR1 and CDR2, per the germline V gene, are SGHTS and YDEGEE. V and J are truncated by 4 bases and 5 bases respectively, leaving an intervening sequence of 15 bases.

The rearranged segments are TRBV5-8 and TRBJ1-2; no D gene is confidently identified. This clonotype was sampled from a man between 18 and 35 years old with Graves' hyperthyroidism. The specimen was blood. The DNA sequence is given as TGTGCCAGCAGCCTGAGGAGTACTTTATATGGCTACACCTTC. Its translation is CASSLRSTLYGYTF.